This T cell receptor beta chain was documented in a study of blood T cell repertoires in COVID-19. Turning to the study itself: Samples of COVID-19 (acute and convalescent) were obtained from the United States, Italy and Spain. From T cells, B-cell-depleted T cells, or PBMCs came the material, which was cDNA or gDNA.

Original processing methods: Scientists estimated how many nucleated cells there were by amplifying reference gene primers. Only in-frame clones appear in the TCRdb table, and some are missing; sequencing was by immunoSEQ multiplex PCR. V and J calls and clone size are as listed in that table; D and trimming were resolved from the DNA. The sample comprises around 80,000 clones, around 83% of which are singletons, and about 9% rests with the top ten. This CDR3 spans 15 amino acids. From germline, CDR1 is MDHEN and CDR2 SYDVKM. With 5 bases clipped from V and 4 bases from J, the junction kept 10 bases outside the gene matches.

This receptor was obtained from a human donor in a cohort sampled during active COVID-19. This chain uses TRBV28 with TRBJ1-1; 7 nucleotides align to TRBD1. Input material: peripheral blood. The CDR3 coding sequence is TGTGCCAGCAGTCCGACAACAGGGGATAGCACTGAAGCTTTCTTT. This translates into CASSPTTGDSTEAFF.